This is a list of T cell receptor beta chains from one sample in a study of radiation and T cells in renal cell carcinoma. TCRdb keeps only in-frame clones here, not all; method: immunoSEQ multiplex PCR. The table records under 65,000 clones, around 72% of them present only once. The sample in question was blood, obtained from a patient whose treatment included radiotherapy and nephrectomy. These receptors were collected from a man in his 60s with renal cell carcinoma. The CDR3 runs from the conserved cysteine through the conserved F or W. A D gene is named only where the DNA matches it firmly. Clone size is stated in some rows and not others, as once, few, many or a class when expanded.

abundance,len,j_gene,v_gene,d_gene,CDR3nt,CDR3aa
NA,14,TRBJ1-4,TRBV25-1,NA,TGTGCCAGCAGTGAGAGCGGGAGTGGAGAAAAACTGTTTTTT,CASSESGSGEKLFF
NA,10,TRBJ2-1,TRBV20-1,NA,TGCAGTGCTAGTTCCAATGAGCAGTTCTTC,CSASSNEQFF
NA,16,TRBJ1-6,TRBV18,TRBD1,TGTGCCAGCTCCCTCGGACAGGAGCTGTATAATTCACCCCTCCACTTT,CASSLGQELYNSPLHF
NA,15,TRBJ2-1,TRBV25-1,NA,TGTGCCAGCAGTGGGACTGGCCGTAACTACAATGAGCAGTTCTTC,CASSGTGRNYNEQFF
NA,13,TRBJ1-6,TRBV11-3,NA,TGTGCCAGCAGCCAGACAGTCGCTTCACCCCTCCACTTT,CASSQTVASPLHF
NA,17,TRBJ1-3,TRBV7-9,NA,TGTGCCAGCAGCTTTGCCGGGGGCGGACGCTCTGGAAACACCATATATTTT,CASSFAGGGRSGNTIYF
NA,14,TRBJ1-4,TRBV11-3,NA,TGTGCCAGCAGCCCTGGCTTCGGGAATGAAAAACTGTTTTTT,CASSPGFGNEKLFF
few,13,TRBJ1-5,TRBV12-5,NA,TGTGCTAGTGGCGGGAGGCTTTTGGAGCCCCAGCATTTT,CASGGRLLEPQHF
NA,15,TRBJ1-4,TRBV4-3,NA,TGCGCCAGCAGCCAAGAACCCGACAGGCGGGAAAAACTGTTTTTT,CASSQEPDRREKLFF
NA,15,TRBJ2-1,TRBV4-1,TRBD2,TGCGCCAGCAGCATAAAGACTAGCGACTACAATGAGCAGTTCTTC,CASSIKTSDYNEQFF
NA,14,TRBJ1-6,TRBV5-1,NA,TGCGCCAGCAGCTCCACCGGGGATAATTCACCCCTCCACTTT,CASSSTGDNSPLHF
NA,14,TRBJ1-4,TRBV5-6,TRBD1,TGTGCCAGCAGCTTGCGACAGGGAGGTGAAAAACTGTTTTTT,CASSLRQGGEKLFF
NA,20,TRBJ1-1,TRBV6-1,NA,TGTGCCAGCAGTGTAGGTGTTTGGAACATCTACCGATTAGGGAACACTGAAGCTTTCTTT,CASSVGVWNIYRLGNTEAFF
NA,14,TRBJ2-5,TRBV18,TRBD2,TGTGCCAGCTCGAGGCTAGCGGGACGAGAGACCCAGTACTTC,CASSRLAGRETQYF
NA,16,TRBJ1-1,TRBV19,TRBD1,TGTGCCAGTAGTATACCCACCACAGGGGGCCAGACTGAAGCTTTCTTT,CASSIPTTGGQTEAFF
few,15,TRBJ2-2,TRBV10-2,NA,TGCGCCAGCAGTGAGCAGGGGTTGGGGAACGGGGAGCTGTTTTTT,CASSEQGLGNGELFF
NA,14,TRBJ1-5,TRBV7-9,TRBD1,TGTGCCAGCAGCTCCGGGACAGGGGCTCAGCCCCAGCATTTT,CASSSGTGAQPQHF
NA,13,TRBJ2-1,TRBV7-9,NA,TGTGCCACCTCGGGGGCGGGCTCGGATGAGCAGTTCTTC,CATSGAGSDEQFF
once,16,TRBJ1-5,TRBV7-8,TRBD1,TGTGCCAGCAGCTTAGGGGGTCGACAGGGATTACAGCCCCAGCATTTT,CASSLGGRQGLQPQHF
NA,14,TRBJ1-1,TRBV12-5,NA,TGTGCTAGTGGTTTGGCCCTTGGGAAGACTGAAGCTTTCTTT,CASGLALGKTEAFF
NA,13,TRBJ2-3,TRBV7-9,NA,TGTGCCAGCAGCGCCGACAGCACAGATACGCAGTATTTT,CASSADSTDTQYF
NA,15,TRBJ1-2,TRBV6-5,NA,TGTGCCAGCAGTTACTTATCGGCAGGCGGCAACGGCTACACCTTC,CASSYLSAGGNGYTF
NA,14,TRBJ2-5,TRBV7-2,NA,TGTGCCAGCAGCTTAGCAGTCGCGGGCTCCATAAGAGACTTC,CASSLAVAGSIRDF
NA,16,TRBJ2-4,TRBV7-9,TRBD2,TGTGCCAGCAGCCCGGGGGGGGCTAGCGATAGGGACATTCAGTACTTC,CASSPGGASDRDIQYF
NA,16,TRBJ2-2,TRBV11-2,TRBD1,TGTGCCAGCAGCTTTGGGGGGACAGGGCCCACCGGGGAGCTGTTTTTT,CASSFGGTGPTGELFF
NA,16,TRBJ2-3,TRBV6-6,TRBD2,TGTGCCAGCAGAACAACTAGCGGCTCACCGGAGGATACGCAGTATTTT,CASRTTSGSPEDTQYF
once,14,TRBJ2-1,TRBV5-4,NA,TGTGCCAGCAGCTTGGCCGGTAGAAACAATGAGCAGTTCTTC,CASSLAGRNNEQFF
NA,13,TRBJ2-7,TRBV7-8,NA,TGTGCCAGCAGCTTAGGGGGGCTGGTCGAGCAGTACTTC,CASSLGGLVEQYF
NA,15,TRBJ2-1,TRBV19,TRBD2,TGTGCCAGTAGTATAAGGACTAGCGGAAACAATGAGCAGTTCTTC,CASSIRTSGNNEQFF
NA,15,TRBJ2-3,TRBV5-1,TRBD2,TGCGCCAGCAGCGTAGACGGTGGGAGGGGTGATACGCAGTATTTT,CASSVDGGRGDTQYF
NA,14,TRBJ2-5,TRBV7-9,TRBD1,TGTGCCAGCAGCCTGGGACAGGTACAAGAGACCCAGTACTTC,CASSLGQVQETQYF
once,14,TRBJ2-3,TRBV6-5,TRBD2,TGTGCCAGCAGTAGCGGGAGGGCCAGAGATACGCAGTATTTT,CASSSGRARDTQYF